The 12 T cell receptor beta chains reported below all come from one sample, sequenced in a study of T cell clones after liver transplantation. The method was immunoSEQ multiplex PCR; TCRdb's version includes in-frame clones alone and lacks a portion of them. The sample shows 75,000 to 85,000 clones, around four fifths of them seen only once. The input for sequencing was CD4+ T cells from blood, taken at the 22-month timepoint. These receptors were obtained from a human patient who received a liver transplant. The graft donor may have given rise to some T cells.

A note on this clone: Its ends do not fully match the called genes, so a read error is possible. This chain connects TRBV28 to TRBJ2-3; maybe TRBD2 (6 bases). Germline V lookup: CDR1 MDHEN, CDR2 SYDVKM. The CDR3 is made up of 20 amino acids. CDR3 nucleotide sequence: TGTGCCAGAAGTTGGTCATTTCTTCCCTCGGGGCGGGACAGCACAGATACGCAGTATTTT. It specifies CARSWSFLPSGRDSTDTQYF.

V is TRBV19 and J is TRBJ2-7; TRBD2 matches 8 bases. The CDR3 is 15 amino acids. The germline V gene encodes CDR1 LNHDA and CDR2 SQIVND (reference sequence). The junction had 8 bases not matched to a gene; V was cut back by 5 bases and J by 2 bases. The DNA of the CDR3 is TGTGCCAGTAGTGGAGTGGGTAGCGGGACCTACGAGCAGTACTTC. Translation: CASSGVGSGTYEQYF.

V is TRBV25-1 and J is TRBJ2-6; TRBD1 might be the D (6 bases). The ends were cut back, 5 bases at V and 0 bases at J, with 17 bases in the middle. CDR3 length: 18 amino acids. Germline V gene lookup returns CDR1 MGHDK and CDR2 SYGVNS. The CDR3 DNA sequence: TGTGCCAGCAGTCCCCAGAGAACAGGGAACTCTGGGGCCAACGTCCTGACTTTC. This translates into CASSPQRTGNSGANVLTF.

This rearrangement joins TRBV5-4 to TRBJ2-7; D is undetermined. Germline CDR1 reads SGHNT; CDR2 reads YYREEE (reference sequence). The CDR3 sequence is 12 residues long. Trimming shortened V by 4 bases and J by 4 bases, and 9 bases separated the two germline ends. CDR3 DNA: TGTGCCAGCAGCGTCGTAGGATACGAGCAGTACTTC. This encodes CASSVVGYEQYF.

This sequence joins TRBV2 and TRBJ2-3, with a tentative D call TRBD2 (5 bases). The CDR3 is 13 amino acids. Germline CDR1 and CDR2: SNHLY and FYNNEI. V was pared by 5 bases and J by 5 bases, with 11 bases between. The DNA for the CDR3 is TGTGCCAGCAGTACCGGACTGGTAGATACGCAGTATTTT. This sequence encodes CASSTGLVDTQYF.

The gene calls are TRBV5-1 and TRBJ2-5; no clear D. There are 15 residues in the CDR3. The V end was cut by 1 base, the J end by 1 base, with 11 bases between. From germline, CDR1 is SGHRS and CDR2 YFSETQ. CDR3 nucleotide sequence: TGCGCCAGCAGCTTGAGACAACACCCCCAAGAGACCCAGTACTTC. This gives the protein CASSLRQHPQETQYF.

This clone was seen once. The CDR3 coding sequence is TGTGCCAGCTCACCCTTAGGGGGAACTGAAGCTTTCTTT. This sequence encodes CASSPLGGTEAFF. This chain connects TRBV18 to TRBJ1-1; weak D call: TRBD1 (6 bases). The V gene's germline CDR1 is KGHSH and CDR2 LQKENI. This CDR3 has 13 residues. The V gene lost 3 bases and the J gene lost 5 bases, with 10 bases spanning the gap.

This chain connects TRBV27 to TRBJ1-1; D call uncertain. Germline-derived CDR1 and CDR2 are MNHEY and SMNVEV (reference sequence). The V end was cut by 6 bases, the J end by 0 bases, with 11 bases between. This CDR3 is built from 14 residues. CDR3 sequence reads: CASSSPHLNTEAFF. DNA of the CDR3: TGTGCCAGCAGCTCGCCACACCTGAACACTGAAGCTTTCTTT.

This chain joins TRBV7-9 and TRBJ1-1, with a weak D call TRBD1 (5 bases). Trimming removed 6 bases at V and 7 bases at J, with 12 bases between. CDR3 length: 12 residues. The germline gives CDR1 SEHNR, CDR2 FQNEAQ (reference sequence). The chain's CDR3 is CASSQQGYEAFF. The CDR3 coding sequence is TGTGCCAGCAGTCAGCAGGGCTATGAAGCTTTCTTT.

The chain employs TRBV7-6 and TRBJ2-3, with 11 bases lining up with TRBD2. Germline assignment: CDR1 SGHVS and CDR2 FNYEAQ. CDR3 size: 13 residues. V trimming: 1 base; J trimming: 15 bases; junction bases outside the gene matches: 6. The CDR3 bases are TGTGCCAGCAGCTTAGGCCCTAGCGGGGGGTGTTATTTT. Translated: CASSLGPSGGCYF.

The gene calls are TRBV4-3 and TRBJ2-2; 9 bases fit TRBD2. The CDR3 length is 18 residues. V was pared by 0 bases and J by 6 bases, with 11 bases of the junction left unmatched. Germline-derived CDR1 and CDR2 are LGHNA and YSLEER. CDR3 loop: CASSQEVRGRADAGELFF. CDR3 DNA: TGCGCCAGCAGCCAAGAAGTCCGCGGGAGGGCGGATGCCGGGGAGCTGTTTTTT.

The V and J genes are TRBV13 and TRBJ2-5, with D perhaps TRBD1 (6 bases). CDR3 length: 14 amino acids. The V end lost 5 bases, the J end lost 0 bases, and 10 bases lay between the germline ends. Germline assignment: CDR1 PRHDT and CDR2 FYEKMQ (reference sequence). CDR3 sequence: CASSTTGNQETQYF. The CDR3 DNA reads TGTGCCAGCAGCACGACAGGAAACCAAGAGACCCAGTACTTC.